This TCR beta chain is drawn from a study of blood T cell repertoires in COVID-19. The germline gives CDR1 LNHDA, CDR2 SQIVND (reference sequence). The CDR3 runs 14 residues. V was shortened by 3 bases and J by 1 base, with 7 bases between the two germline ends. The repertoire was sequenced with immunoSEQ multiplex PCR; TCRdb's copy has only in-frame clones and lacks some. Of 230,000 or so clones listed, roughly 90% were seen once; the top ten hold 1.5% to 2%. V usage is TRBV19 and J usage is TRBJ1-3; no firm D call. The sample consisted of peripheral blood. The sequence was collected from a middle-aged man with active or convalescent COVID-19. The CDR3 DNA reads TGTGCCAGTAGTATCCCCAGGTCTGGAAACACCATATATTTT. As protein: CASSIPRSGNTIYF. Looking up the rest from reference TRBV19 and TRBJ1-3 gives the full variable domain: DGGITQSPKYLFRKEGQNVTLSCEQNLNHDAMYWYRQDPGQGLRLIYYSQIVNDFQKGDIAEGYSVSREKKESFPLTVTSAQKNPTAFYLCASSIPRSGNTIYFGEGSWLTVV.